Listed below are T cell receptor beta chains from one sample, sequenced in a study of cytomegalovirus exposure and HLA in healthy donors. Assay used: immunoSEQ multiplex PCR; TCRdb lists only in-frame clones, some missing. This sample has some 85,000 clones, with about 95% found just once. The sample comprised PBMCs. These receptors were obtained from a young woman in good health and CMV-seronegative. Each CDR3 is given with its conserved first and last residue. The D gene is left open where the match is weak. Clone size appears in some rows only: once, few, many, or a class for an expanded clone.

size: few; D: TRBD1; V: TRBV11-2; J: TRBJ2-4; DNA: TGTGCCAGCAGCCAAATAGACAGGGGGCTAGCCAAAAACATTCAGTACTTC; CDR3: CASSQIDRGLAKNIQYF
size: NA; D: NA; V: TRBV6-6; J: TRBJ2-7; DNA: TGTGCCAGCACCGACAGCCCCTGGGCCTACGAGCAGTACTTC; CDR3: CASTDSPWAYEQYF
size: NA; D: TRBD1; V: TRBV4-1; J: TRBJ1-5; DNA: TGCGCCAGCAGCCAAACCCGGGACAGGGTGTCTCAGCCCCAGCATTTT; CDR3: CASSQTRDRVSQPQHF
size: once; D: TRBD2; V: TRBV2; J: TRBJ2-1; DNA: TGTGCCAGCAGTGAAGGGTCTAGCGGGGTCACGGATGAGCAGTTCTTC; CDR3: CASSEGSSGVTDEQFF
size: once; D: NA; V: TRBV27; J: TRBJ2-2; DNA: TGTGCCAGCAGTTTTGACGGGATTATCTCCGGGGAGCTGTTTTTT; CDR3: CASSFDGIISGELFF
size: NA; D: NA; V: TRBV11-2; J: TRBJ2-5; DNA: TGTGCCAGCAGGCCGAACAGGGAAGAAGAGACCCAGTACTTC; CDR3: CASRPNREEETQYF
size: NA; D: TRBD1; V: TRBV6-4; J: TRBJ2-7; DNA: TGTGCCAGCAAGCCGGGGGACAGGGACAGGGGGATTAGTAACGAGCAGTACTTC; CDR3: CASKPGDRDRGISNEQYF
size: NA; D: NA; V: TRBV7-9; J: TRBJ1-2; DNA: TGTGCCACAATTAGACAGGCGCCGGTTGGCTACACCTTC; CDR3: CATIRQAPVGYTF
size: NA; D: NA; V: TRBV29-1; J: TRBJ1-2; DNA: TGCAGCGTTGGTTACCAGGGAACTAACTATGGCTACACCTTC; CDR3: CSVGYQGTNYGYTF
size: NA; D: NA; V: TRBV18; J: TRBJ1-2; DNA: TGTGCCAGCTCACCCGTCCCTAACTATGGCTACACCTTC; CDR3: CASSPVPNYGYTF
size: NA; D: NA; V: TRBV14; J: TRBJ2-7; DNA: TGTGCCAGCAGCCCGGAGACAGCTACCTACGAGCAGTACTTC; CDR3: CASSPETATYEQYF
size: once; D: NA; V: TRBV6-1; J: TRBJ2-7; DNA: TGTGCCAGCACCGGAGACTACGAGCAGTACTTC; CDR3: CASTGDYEQYF
size: NA; D: TRBD1; V: TRBV7-6; J: TRBJ2-2; DNA: TGTGCCAGCAGCTTAGCTCGACAGGGTGCCGGGGAGCTGTTTTTT; CDR3: CASSLARQGAGELFF
size: once; D: NA; V: TRBV10-1; J: TRBJ1-1; DNA: TGCGCCAGCAGACCCGCGGGGGTTACTGAAGCTTTCTTT; CDR3: CASRPAGVTEAFF
size: once; D: NA; V: TRBV10-3; J: TRBJ1-1; DNA: TGTGCCATCAGTGAGTCGGGGGGATTGGAGACTGAAGCTTTCTTT; CDR3: CAISESGGLETEAFF
size: NA; D: TRBD2; V: TRBV11-2; J: TRBJ2-2; DNA: TGTGCCAGCAGCTTATTATTGCAGCGGGAGAACACCGGGGAGCTGTTTTTT; CDR3: CASSLLLQRENTGELFF
size: NA; D: NA; V: TRBV29-1; J: TRBJ1-4; DNA: TGCAGCGCTTATTCCGGGGGTGAAAAACTGTTTTTT; CDR3: CSAYSGGEKLFF
size: NA; D: NA; V: TRBV11-2; J: TRBJ2-7; DNA: TGTGCCAGCAGCCATAGCGGCCCGTTGGACGAGCAGTACTTC; CDR3: CASSHSGPLDEQYF
size: NA; D: NA; V: TRBV7-9; J: TRBJ2-5; DNA: TGTGCCAGCAGCTTAAGTACGGTGGAGGAGACCCAGTACTTC; CDR3: CASSLSTVEETQYF
size: few; D: NA; V: TRBV11-2; J: TRBJ2-7; DNA: TGTGCCAGCAGCTTAGGGTTCAGCTACGAGCAGTACTTC; CDR3: CASSLGFSYEQYF
size: NA; D: NA; V: TRBV6-5; J: TRBJ2-5; DNA: TGTGCCAGCAGTTACGGTGGAGCCGGGCAAGAGACCCAGTACTTC; CDR3: CASSYGGAGQETQYF
size: once; D: NA; V: TRBV2; J: TRBJ1-4; DNA: TGTGCCAGCACTGCGACTGCCGCAACTAATGAAAAACTGTTTTTT; CDR3: CASTATAATNEKLFF
size: once; D: NA; V: TRBV4-1; J: TRBJ2-3; DNA: TGCGCCAGCAGCCAAGATCCCGGGTCCGATACGCAGTATTTT; CDR3: CASSQDPGSDTQYF
size: NA; D: NA; V: TRBV6-1; J: TRBJ1-4; DNA: TGTGCCAGCAGTGGACACAGTTCAACTAATGAAAAACTGTTTTTT; CDR3: CASSGHSSTNEKLFF
size: NA; D: NA; V: TRBV5-1; J: TRBJ1-5; DNA: TGCGCCAGCAGCTCCGGGACAAGCAATCAGCCCCAGCATTTT; CDR3: CASSSGTSNQPQHF
size: few; D: NA; V: TRBV30; J: TRBJ1-1; DNA: TGTGCCTGGAGGGCAGGGATGAACACTGAAGCTTTCTTT; CDR3: CAWRAGMNTEAFF